This T cell receptor (beta chain) was profiled in a study of blood T cell repertoires in COVID-19. Sequencing was performed with immunoSEQ multiplex PCR; in TCRdb, only in-frame clones are kept and a portion is missing. The sample includes 150,000 to 200,000 clones, around nine tenths of them seen just once. CDR1 and CDR2 (germline): SGDLS, YYNGEE. Trimming cost V 0 bases and J 4 bases; bases outside gene matches: 3. This CDR3 is 17 amino acids long. The V and J genes are TRBV9 and TRBJ2-3, with 15 bases matching TRBD2. This TCR was sampled from a man aged 65 to 79 with acute or convalescent COVID-19. Sequenced material: peripheral blood. CDR3 coding DNA: TGTGCCAGCAGCGTAGGGACTAGCGGGGGGGCCGCAGATACGCAGTATTTT. Amino acid sequence: CASSVGTSGGAADTQYF.